This entry lists 5 T cell receptor beta chains sequenced from one sample in a study of shared clonotypes between healthy human individuals. Clones were sequenced by immunoSEQ multiplex PCR, and TCRdb holds only the in-frame ones, with some missing. The repertoire holds fewer than 350,000 clones, about nine tenths seen once, with around 15% in the top ten. The source material was memory CD8+ T cells sorted from blood. Subset here: CD45RO+ cells pooled with CCR7-negative TemRA cells. Receptors were obtained from a man younger than 35 in good health.

CDR3 protein: CSVEGRGERAYEQYF. As DNA, the CDR3 is TGCAGCGTTGAGGGTCGCGGGGAAAGGGCCTACGAGCAGTACTTC. The chain couples TRBV29-1 to TRBJ2-7; D might be TRBD2 (6 bases). CDR1 and CDR2 (germline): SQVTM, ANQGSEA. V was pared by 3 bases and J by 2 bases, with 17 bases between. The CDR3 consists of 15 residues.

This rearrangement joins TRBV7-8 to TRBJ2-1, with TRBD2 as a possible D gene (5 bases). Germline V gene lookup returns CDR1 SGHVS and CDR2 FQNEAQ. This CDR3 is 13 amino acids long. Trimming stripped 8 bases from V and 3 bases from J, with 11 bases between. CDR3 bases: TGTGCCAGCTCGGACTTGTACTACAATGAGCAGTTCTTC. The encoded protein is CASSDLYYNEQFF.

On this clone: One end of the junction is discordant with germline, which a read error may explain. The chain joins TRBV6-5 to TRBJ1-2, with 8 bases matching TRBD1. The V gene's germline CDR1 is MNHEY and CDR2 SVGAGI. CDR3 length equals 13 residues. The CDR3 coding sequence is TGTGCCAGCAGTTACTCATATGGAGAGACAGGGGCCTTC. Protein: CASSYSYGETGAF.

The V gene is TRBV4-3, the J gene TRBJ1-2; D unclear. The length of the CDR3 is 15 residues. The V end lost 1 base, the J end lost 2 bases, and 11 bases lay between the germline ends. Germline V CDR1 and CDR2: LGHNA, YSLEER. CDR3 residues: CASSQAANINYGYTF. In DNA, the CDR3 is TGCGCCAGCAGCCAAGCGGCAAACATAAACTATGGCTACACCTTC.

The chain links TRBV29-1 to TRBJ2-7; the match to TRBD1 covers 7 bases. CDR3 size: 13 residues. Germline lookup yields CDR1 SQVTM and CDR2 ANQGSEA. The V and J ends lost 4 bases and 1 base, in that order; junction bases with no gene match: 4. The DNA of the CDR3 is TGCAGCGTTGCGACAGGGAGTTCCTACGAGCAGTACTTC. Translating gives CSVATGSSYEQYF.